The clone carrying this TCR beta chain has at least ten counts. Its antigen is still unknown. TCRdb's table, derived via immunoSEQ multiplex PCR, lists solely in-frame clones and lacks some. The sample yields under 45,000 clones, without any singletons. On the day of bone marrow donation, the related graft donor provided peripheral blood. The sample comes from a study of T cells after posttransplantation cyclophosphamide. Study outcomes and limitations: Recipient CMV seropositivity and CMV reactivation strongly tracked TRB clonality. Skin or GI-infiltrating T cells shared few TRB sequences with blood. Later post-transplant blood repertoires were often dominated by donor CD8+ memory clones.

V was trimmed by 5 bases and J by 3 bases, leaving 14 bases between them. Per germline, CDR1 MDHEN and CDR2 SYDVKM. The CDR3 is made up of 15 amino acids. This receptor was obtained from a woman in her fifties or sixties in good health and a related stem cell transplant donor. This chain links TRBV28 with TRBJ1-5; D remains unclear. The material sequenced was PBMCs. The CDR3 coding sequence is TGTGCCAGCAGTCACCAGCGGGGTTACAATCAGCCCCAGCATTTT. It translates to CASSHQRGYNQPQHF.